The 17 T cell receptor beta chains listed next were all sequenced from one sample in a study of a mutant IDH1 vaccine in newly diagnosed glioma. Produced via immunoSEQ multiplex PCR; TCRdb's table is partial and in-frame only. The sample shows under 65,000 clones, around 80% of them seen only once. Sample time point: baseline, week 1 (first vaccination visit). Specified treatment: pre-vaccination baseline after standard-of-care therapy. The material was PBMCs, obtained from a glioma patient treated with radiotherapy, temozolomide or both. The source is a woman aged 40 to 50 with glioma.

The V gene is TRBV19, the J gene TRBJ2-7; 8 positions agree with TRBD1. Germline V gives CDR1 LNHDA, CDR2 SQIVND (reference sequence). The V and J ends lost 5 bases and 6 bases, in that order; junction bases with no gene match: 9. The CDR3 totals 14 residues. CDR3 nucleotides: TGTGCCAGTAGTTTCCTTCCAGGGGGCGGCGAGCAGTACTTC. Protein product: CASSFLPGGGEQYF.

The CDR3 sequence is CASSIVIGAEDPEQFF. CDR3 bases: TGTGCCAGTAGTATAGTTATCGGTGCGGAGGATCCTGAGCAGTTCTTC. The chain employs TRBV19 and TRBJ2-1; D is possibly TRBD2 (5 bases). CDR3 size: 16 residues. Germline V lookup: CDR1 LNHDA, CDR2 SQIVND (reference sequence). Trimming removed 1 base at V and 9 bases at J, with 19 bases between.

The genes are TRBV29-1 and TRBJ1-2; TRBD1 might be the D (5 bases). Trimming removed 8 bases from V and 7 bases from J, with 26 bases in between. CDR1 and CDR2 from the germline V gene are SQVTM and ANQGSEA. The CDR3 consists of 15 residues. The CDR3 loop is CSPMRGGYQDCGYTF. In nucleotides, the CDR3 is TGCAGCCCCATGCGGGGGGGTTACCAGGATTGTGGCTACACCTTC.

The chain links TRBV29-1 to TRBJ1-3; the match to TRBD1 covers 9 bases. The CDR3 length is 13 residues. Germline CDR1 reads SQVTM; CDR2 reads ANQGSEA. V was pared by 5 bases and J by 7 bases, with 6 bases of the junction left unmatched. CDR3 in amino acids: CSVFWDRDNTIYF. CDR3 DNA sequence: TGCAGCGTTTTTTGGGACAGGGACAACACCATATATTTT.

This clone was seen a handful of times. The chain uses TRBV5-1 and TRBJ1-1; no clear D gene. Germline CDR1 SGHRS, CDR2 YFSETQ. This CDR3 is 13 amino acids long. V was shortened by 3 bases and J by 1 base, with 7 bases between the two germline ends. The CDR3 nucleotides read TGCGCCAGCAGCTACAGTAAGAACACTGAAGCTTTCTTT. As protein: CASSYSKNTEAFF.

This clone was detected once. The CDR3: CASSERHLSYNEQFF. Here the CDR3 DNA reads TGTGCCAGCAGTGAGAGACATCTCTCCTACAATGAGCAGTTCTTC. This chain uses TRBV6-1 with TRBJ2-1; no firm D call. The germline V gene has CDR1 MNHNS and CDR2 SASEGT. This CDR3 comprises 15 residues. With 3 bases removed from V and 0 bases from J, the gap between germline ends came to 9 bases.

This rearrangement joins TRBV7-9 to TRBJ2-7, with 11 bases that match TRBD1. Germline loops: CDR1 SEHNR, CDR2 FQNEAQ (reference sequence). The ends lost 2 bases at V and 4 bases at J; junction bases unmatched: 10. The CDR3 runs 17 residues. Here the CDR3 DNA reads TGTGCCAGCAGCTTACCCACCCGGGACAGGGGGAATTACGAGCAGTACTTC. It yields the protein CASSLPTRDRGNYEQYF.

V and J are TRBV2 and TRBJ2-3; D possibly matches TRBD1 or TRBD2 (6 bases each). Trimming cost V 5 bases and J 0 bases, with 15 bases left between them. The CDR3 covers 16 residues. Germline-derived CDR1 and CDR2 are SNHLY and FYNNEI. The chain's CDR3 is CASSFSRGASTDTQYF. The DNA for the CDR3 is TGTGCCAGCAGTTTCTCTAGGGGGGCTAGCACAGATACGCAGTATTTT.

The chain couples TRBV6-6 to TRBJ1-5, with a tentative D call TRBD1 (5 bases). Germline V gene sequence: CDR1 MNHNY, CDR2 SVGAGI (reference sequence). The CDR3 loop spans 15 amino acids. Trimming took off 6 bases at V and 4 bases at J, with 16 bases between the two ends. Here the CDR3 reads CASSLDSFSNQPQHF. In DNA, the CDR3 is TGTGCCAGCAGCCTCGACAGCTTCAGTAATCAGCCCCAGCATTTT.

The J gene is TRBJ1-5, the V gene TRBV18, with 7 bases matching TRBD1. V was pared by 1 base and J by 2 bases, with 5 bases of the junction left unmatched. The CDR3 sequence is 16 residues long. The germline CDR1 and CDR2 sequences are KGHSH and LQKENI. The CDR3 protein is CASSPRRGQGNQPQHF. Written as DNA, the CDR3 is TGTGCCAGCTCACCACGGAGGGGGCAAGGCAATCAGCCCCAGCATTTT.

CDR3 sequence: CSGNGLAGGTDTQYF. CDR3 nucleotide sequence: TGCAGCGGAAACGGACTAGCGGGGGGAACAGATACGCAGTATTTT. The chain uses TRBV29-1 and TRBJ2-3; 14 bases agree with TRBD2. This CDR3 contains 15 residues. The germline CDR1 and CDR2 sequences are SQVTM and ANQGSEA. V lost 7 bases to trimming and J lost 3 bases; unmatched junction nucleotides: 6.

This rearrangement joins TRBV9 to TRBJ2-3, with a weak D call TRBD2 (5 bases). Germline V gives CDR1 SGDLS, CDR2 YYNGEE. The V end lost 0 bases, the J end lost 4 bases, and 12 bases lay between the germline ends. This CDR3 comprises 15 residues. This CDR3 reads CASSVGRLAPDTQYF. In DNA form, the CDR3 reads TGTGCCAGCAGCGTAGGAAGGCTAGCTCCAGATACGCAGTATTTT.

The J gene is TRBJ2-3, the V gene TRBV27; D gene uncertain. This CDR3 region has 13 residues. Trimming left V 3 bases short and J 6 bases short, with 10 bases between. Per germline, CDR1 MNHEY and CDR2 SMNVEV (reference sequence). DNA for the CDR3: TGTGCCAGCAGTTTTGATAGGGCGGATACGCAGTATTTT. As protein: CASSFDRADTQYF.

The chain uses TRBV7-6 and TRBJ1-6, with D unclear. Germline V lookup: CDR1 SGHVS, CDR2 FNYEAQ. The CDR3 has 14 amino acids. V shed 2 bases and J shed 6 bases, with 8 bases lying between them. The CDR3 bases are TGTGCCAGCAGCTTACCACAGAGTAATTCACCCCTCCACTTT. It specifies CASSLPQSNSPLHF.

The V and J genes are TRBV5-1 and TRBJ2-5; 8 bases map to TRBD1. V shed 3 bases and J 2 bases; nucleotides not matched to a gene: 3. The germline gives CDR1 SGHRS, CDR2 YFSETQ. CDR3 length: 14 amino acids. The CDR3 sequence is CASSSDRGQETQYF. The CDR3 DNA reads TGCGCCAGCAGCTCCGACAGGGGACAAGAGACCCAGTACTTC.

This clone was recorded a few times. The chain couples TRBV2 to TRBJ1-2, with TRBD1 as a possible D gene (6 bases). This CDR3 region has 15 residues. Germline V gene lookup returns CDR1 SNHLY and CDR2 FYNNEI. Trimming left V 5 bases short and J 6 bases short, with 19 bases between. In DNA form, the CDR3 reads TGTGCCAGCAGTCCCAACAGGGTAAGCGCGAATGGCTACACCTTC. Residues: CASSPNRVSANGYTF. Based on the CDR3 plus reference TRBV2 and TRBJ1-2, the full variable domain is EPEVTQTPSHQVTQMGQEVILRCVPISNHLYFYWYRQILGQKVEFLVSFYNNEISEKSEIFDDQFSVERPDGSNFTLKIRSTKLEDSAMYFCASSPNRVSANGYTFGSGTRLTVV.

The J gene is TRBJ2-2, the V gene TRBV4-3; TRBD2 matches at 7 bases. CDR3 length equals 15 residues. V was clipped by 3 bases and J by 5 bases; unmatched bases: 6. Germline assignment: CDR1 LGHNA and CDR2 YSLEER. CDR3 bases: TGCGCCAGCAGCCAGCTAGCGGTGGGGACCGGGGAGCTGTTTTTT. It yields the protein CASSQLAVGTGELFF.